Shown below are 16 T cell receptor beta chains from a single sample sequenced in a study of cytomegalovirus exposure and HLA in healthy donors. The PCR contained 60 Vbeta and 13 Jbeta primers. Produced via immunoSEQ multiplex PCR; TCRdb's table is partial and in-frame only. Found here are approximately 200,000 clones; the top ten clones hold about 0.74%. Sequenced input: PBMCs. The receptors here all came from a boy aged 10-17 years in good health and CMV-seronegative.

V usage is TRBV30 and J usage is TRBJ1-1; maybe TRBD1 (5 bases). Germline CDR1 and CDR2: GTSNPN and SVGIG (reference sequence). This CDR3 has 14 residues. Trimming shortened V by 3 bases and J by 4 bases, and 15 bases separated the two germline ends. The CDR3 region is CAWSRLGELTEAFF. The CDR3 DNA reads as TGTGCCTGGAGCCGCTTAGGGGAACTCACTGAAGCTTTCTTT.

The chain is built from TRBV25-1 and TRBJ1-1; D is perhaps TRBD1 (5 bases). The CDR3 runs to 15 residues. V lost 6 bases and J 1 base, leaving 15 bases between the germline ends. Per the germline V gene, CDR1 is MGHDK and CDR2 is SYGVNS. The CDR3 sequence is CASSRLMGGNTEAFF. The CDR3 DNA sequence: TGTGCCAGCAGCCGACTGATGGGGGGGAACACTGAAGCTTTCTTT.

The chain combines TRBV5-1 with TRBJ1-4; D remains ambiguous. V lost 4 bases and J lost 8, with 9 bases in between. This CDR3 is 12 amino acids long. The germline V gene encodes CDR1 SGHRS and CDR2 YFSETQ. CDR3 DNA: TGCGCCAGCAGCCAGGATCCGGAAAAACTGTTTTTT. It codes for CASSQDPEKLFF.

The chain carries TRBV11-3 and TRBJ2-1, with 11 bases that match TRBD1. Germline V gene sequence: CDR1 SGHNT, CDR2 YENEEA. CDR3 length: 17 amino acids. Trimming took 3 bases from V and 6 from J; bases not matched to a gene: 10. The DNA of the CDR3 is TGTGCCAGCAGCTTTGACCTTGGGACAGGGGGTGCCAATGAGCAGTTCTTC. This encodes CASSFDLGTGGANEQFF.

The rearrangement joins TRBV5-4 to TRBJ2-5; tentative D call: TRBD1 (6 bases). The J call may not be correct, given that the DNA end is closer to TRBJ2-7. The CDR3 length is 14 residues. Germline CDR1 and CDR2: SGHNT and YYREEE (reference sequence). CDR3 DNA sequence: TGTGCCAGCAGCTTGGCGCAGGGGAACTACGAGCAGTACTTC. Amino acid sequence: CASSLAQGNYEQYF.

The rearrangement uses TRBV6-6 and TRBJ1-4; no definite D call. CDR3 length: 14 amino acids. Trimming removed 5 bases from V and 4 bases from J, with 11 bases in between. Germline loops: CDR1 MNHNY, CDR2 SVGAGI (reference sequence). The CDR3 coding sequence is TGTGCCAGCAGTGGCGGAGCCCTTAATGAAAAACTGTTTTTT. It specifies CASSGGALNEKLFF.

The V gene is TRBV27, the J gene TRBJ1-4, with D hard to call. Between the trimmed V and J ends, which lost 7 bases and 7 bases, there was a span of 7 bases. The length of the CDR3 is 11 residues. Germline CDR1 reads MNHEY; CDR2 reads SMNVEV (reference sequence). CDR3 sequence (DNA): TGTGCCAGCAAAATGAGTGAAAAACTGTTTTTT. It specifies CASKMSEKLFF.

The V call is TRBV5-1, the J call TRBJ1-4, with 8 bases identical to TRBD1. Germline CDR1 SGHRS, CDR2 YFSETQ. The CDR3 loop spans 14 amino acids. Unmatched junction bases numbered 11, after V lost 3 bases and J lost 13 bases. Here the CDR3 DNA reads TGCGCCAGCAGCTGGTACGGGACAGGTCAAGGACTGTTTTTT. Protein sequence: CASSWYGTGQGLFF.

V and J are TRBV10-3 and TRBJ2-7; D perhaps matches TRBD2 (6 bases). From germline, CDR1 is ENHRY and CDR2 SYGVKD. V was trimmed by 4 bases and J by 0 bases, leaving 13 bases between them. There are 15 residues in the CDR3. The CDR3 bases are TGTGCCATCAGTGGCCGGGACTCTAGCTCCTACGAGCAGTACTTC. Translation gives CAISGRDSSSYEQYF.

The V gene is TRBV29-1, the J gene TRBJ2-5; D is unclear. This CDR3 has 12 amino acids. V was pared by 4 bases and J by 4 bases, with 10 bases between. CDR1 is SQVTM, CDR2 ANQGSEA, per germline. The CDR3 region is CSVGSKPETQYF. The CDR3 DNA sequence: TGCAGCGTTGGCTCTAAACCAGAGACCCAGTACTTC.

The J gene is TRBJ2-5, the V gene TRBV2; 9 nucleotides agree with TRBD2. Matching the DNA end better, TRBJ2-7 makes the J call doubtful. CDR1 SNHLY and CDR2 FYNNEI come from the germline V gene. The CDR3 consists of 15 residues. The CDR3 spells CASNPRASGNYEQYF. In DNA, the CDR3 is TGTGCCAGCAACCCGAGGGCTAGCGGGAACTACGAGCAGTACTTC.

The chain joins TRBV4-1 to TRBJ1-2; 10 nucleotides match TRBD1. CDR3 length: 14 residues. Losses at the gene ends were 1 base for V and 6 bases for J; bases not matched to a gene: 2. Looked up from germline, CDR1 is MGHRA and CDR2 is YSYEKL. CDR3 bases: TGCGCCAGCAGCCAAGGACAGGGGGCGAATGGCTACACCTTC. Protein sequence: CASSQGQGANGYTF.

This chain's CDR3 is CASSSHRQDYEQYF. In nucleotides, the CDR3 is TGTGCCAGCAGCTCCCACCGACAGGACTACGAGCAGTACTTC. The genes are TRBV13 and TRBJ2-7; a weak D match, TRBD1 (6 bases). This CDR3 is 14 amino acids long. The V end was cut by 4 bases, the J end by 3 bases, with 13 bases between. Germline-derived CDR1 and CDR2 are PRHDT and FYEKMQ (reference sequence). The full variable domain, rest sourced from reference TRBV13 and TRBJ2-7, is AAGVIQSPRHLIKEKRETATLKCYPIPRHDTVYWYQQGPGQDPQFLISFYEKMQSDKGSIPDRFSAQQFSDYHSELNMSSLELGDSALYFCASSSHRQDYEQYFGPGTRLTVT.

The gene calls are TRBV11-1 and TRBJ2-7; D might be TRBD1 (6 bases). This CDR3 contains 16 residues. V gave up 4 bases and J gave up 5 bases, with 21 bases separating them. Germline V CDR1 and CDR2: SGHAT, FQDESV (reference sequence). The CDR3 DNA is TGTGCCAGCAGCTCCCTACTACAGGGATTGGAACACGAGCAGTACTTC. Translated, it gives CASSSLLQGLEHEQYF.

This chain uses TRBV5-6 with TRBJ2-3; no clear D. Per germline, CDR1 SGHDT and CDR2 YYEEEE. CDR3 length equals 12 residues. V was pared by 3 bases and J by 6 bases, with 8 bases between. The CDR3 is CASSSNKDTQYF. The CDR3 DNA follows: TGTGCCAGCAGCTCAAACAAGGATACGCAGTATTTT.

V usage is TRBV10-3 and J usage is TRBJ1-2; TRBD1 matches at 8 bases. Per germline, CDR1 ENHRY and CDR2 SYGVKD. The trim removed 6 bases at V and 5 bases at J, leaving 5 bases unmatched. This CDR3 contains 13 residues. Here the CDR3 DNA reads TGTGCCATCAGGGGACAGGTTGGATATGGCTACACCTTC. Translation: CAIRGQVGYGYTF.